This T cell receptor beta chain was identified in a study of PD-L1 blockade in urothelial cancer. On the study more broadly: Blood underwent analysis 3 weeks (second dose) and 6 weeks after treatment began. Blood yielded a median of about 140,000 T cells per sample.

Study-level findings and limits: Durable benefit was linked to greater 3-week expansion of tumor-associated blood clones.

Each PCR received spiked synthetic TCR analog templates. Assay used: immunoSEQ multiplex PCR; TCRdb lists only in-frame clones, some missing. The sample lists around 100,000 clones, less than 95% occurring once. In regard to this clone: The antigen is undetermined.

Time point denoted: peripheral blood 6 weeks after treatment start. The junction had 7 bases not matched to a gene; V was cut back by 9 bases and J by 8 bases. Germline values: CDR1 LNHNV, CDR2 YYDKDF (reference sequence). CDR3 length equals 14 residues. The sequence derives from a man between 60 and 75 years old with urothelial cancer. The chain couples TRBV15 to TRBJ1-4; 12 positions agree with TRBD1. This specimen consisted of PBMCs, obtained around atezolizumab (anti-PD-L1) treatment. Here the CDR3 DNA reads TGTGCCACGCTCCCGGGACAGGGGGCAGAAAAACTGTTTTTT. It yields the protein CATLPGQGAEKLFF.